This T cell receptor (beta chain) was profiled in a study of cytomegalovirus exposure and HLA in healthy donors. Study-wide background: Ancestry clustering placed more than 65% of several hundred genotyped donors in the Caucasian-associated cluster.

The PCR had 60 Vbeta and 13 Jbeta primers. Assay used: immunoSEQ multiplex PCR; TCRdb lists only in-frame clones, some missing. The table includes under 130,000 clones, roughly 80% detected once. The table lists this clone with a count of one. Antigen: not known. Germline values: CDR1 SGHAT, CDR2 FQNNGV. Trimming left V 1 base short and J 3 bases short, with 7 bases between. The CDR3 sequence is 13 residues long. Study conclusions and caveats: Generally TCR sequences proved uncommon, though certain public TCRs appeared in numerous donors. Among the sequence variants, a highly shared cluster was likely an artifact of sequencing.

The rearrangement links TRBV11-2 to TRBJ2-7; D gene unclear. The source is a man aged 45-65 years in good health and CMV-seropositive. Sequenced: PBMCs. The DNA for the CDR3 is TGTGCCAGCAGCTTAGGGCACCACTACGAGCAGTACTTC. Protein: CASSLGHHYEQYF.